Following are 20 T cell receptor beta chains from one sample sequenced in a study of blood T cells in healthy people across ages (dated by TCRdb to the mid-2010s). Preparation of the library involved 5' RACE. Sequencing was carried out with an Illumina HiSeq 2500. A second PCR of roughly 7 to 11 cycles was performed with a sample-barcoded 5' primer and a J-beta primer mix. Through fastp at Q25 and MiXCR, TCRdb rebuilt clones from the public reads, retaining in-frame beta chains. Under each unique CDR3 protein, matching rows form one entry showing the most common genes and DNA. This sample is represented by about 1,500,000 distinct CDR3 sequences; 42% of them were singletons. The ten biggest clones cover roughly 7.9% of the sample. The sample comprised blood. The receptors originated from a woman younger than 35 in good health.

Note on this clonotype: Mismatch with germline at one junction end may stem from a read error. The chain carries TRBV7-7 and TRBJ2-5; TRBD2 matches 7 bases. CDR3 length: 13 amino acids. Germline V gene sequence: CDR1 SSHAT, CDR2 FNYEAQ (reference sequence). The DNA for the CDR3 is TGTGCTAGCAGTGGGGGGGTTGAAGAGACCCAGTACTTC. It translates to CASSGGVEETQYF.

The chain has TRBV6-2 or TRBV6-3 and TRBJ1-4; D uncertain. Trimming stripped 7 bases from V and 10 bases from J, with 19 bases between. The CDR3 runs 14 residues. CDR1 and CDR2 (germline): MNHEY, SVGEGT. This CDR3 is CASTDSNTTGKLFF. In DNA form, the CDR3 reads TGTGCCAGCACTGATAGTAACACTACCGGAAAACTGTTTTTT.

This clonotype appeared a few times. CDR3 sequence reads: CSASDRVTGELFF. CDR3 DNA sequence: TGCAGTGCTAGCGACAGGGTTACCGGGGAGCTGTTTTTT. The genes are TRBV20-1 and TRBJ2-2; TRBD1 matches 7 bases. V shed 3 bases, J shed 5 bases, and the junction held 3 bases outside the gene matches. Germline V gene sequence: CDR1 DFQATT, CDR2 SNEGSKA (reference sequence). This CDR3 is built from 13 residues.

This clonotype has just a few counts. The V call is TRBV5-1, the J call TRBJ2-2; D unclear. The CDR3 has 14 amino acids. The germline V gene encodes CDR1 SGHRS and CDR2 YFSETQ. Between the trimmed V and J ends, which lost 0 bases and 3 bases, there was a span of 6 bases. CDR3 in amino acids: CASSLVMDTGELFF. For the CDR3, the DNA is TGCGCCAGCAGCTTGGTTATGGACACCGGGGAGCTGTTTTTT.

The chain carries TRBV12-3 or TRBV12-4 and TRBJ1-2, with 11 bases lining up with TRBD1. Trimming cost V 3 bases and J 8 bases; bases outside gene matches: 5. This CDR3 region has 14 residues. The CDR3 DNA is TGTGCCAGCAGTTTGGGACAGGGGGAAAACGGCTACACCTTC. This sequence encodes CASSLGQGENGYTF.

This clonotype qualifies as medium-sized (0.01 to 0.1%). This rearrangement joins TRBV28 to TRBJ1-4, with no clear D. The CDR3 runs to 15 residues. V shed 5 bases and J shed 3 bases, with 13 bases lying between them. CDR1 is MDHEN and CDR2 is SYDVKM in the germline V gene. The CDR3 protein is CASSPHSTPNEKLFF. The DNA for the CDR3 is TGTGCCAGCAGTCCCCATTCGACACCTAATGAAAAACTGTTTTTT.

This chain connects TRBV4-1 to TRBJ1-1, with D possibly matching TRBD1 (6 bases). CDR1 and CDR2 (germline): MGHRA, YSYEKL. This CDR3 contains 15 residues. V was trimmed by 3 bases and J by 4 bases, leaving 15 bases between them. DNA for the CDR3: TGCGCCAGCAGCCAGGGTACGGGGGCAAGCACTGAAGCTTTCTTT. It is translated as CASSQGTGASTEAFF.

The gene calls are TRBV19 and TRBJ1-2, with no clear D. Trimming took 7 bases from V and 3 from J, leaving 12 bases between them. Germline CDR1 LNHDA, CDR2 SQIVND (reference sequence). The CDR3 is made up of 13 amino acids. CDR3 DNA: TGTGCCAGTAAATTTAGGATGGACTATGGCTACACCTTC. Protein sequence: CASKFRMDYGYTF.

The genes are TRBV10-3 and TRBJ1-6; D gene ambiguous. The CDR3 contains 13 residues. Germline CDR1 and CDR2: ENHRY and SYGVKD. The V gene lost 3 bases and the J gene lost 7 bases, with 7 bases spanning the gap. This CDR3 reads CAISDSSNSPLHF. As DNA, the CDR3 is TGTGCCATCAGTGACAGCTCCAATTCACCCCTCCACTTT.

V and J are TRBV6-6 and TRBJ2-5; possibly TRBD1 or TRBD2 for D (7 bases each). The CDR3 has 17 residues. Germline CDR1 MNHNY, CDR2 SVGAGI (reference sequence). Trimming left V 2 bases short and J 2 bases short, with 18 bases between. Here the CDR3 reads CASSYRAGGRVQETQYF. The CDR3 coding sequence is TGTGCCAGCAGTTACCGGGCAGGGGGGAGGGTACAAGAGACCCAGTACTTC.

The chain is built from TRBV6-2 or TRBV6-3 and TRBJ1-1; possible D gene TRBD1, 6 bases. This CDR3 contains 13 residues. Germline CDR1 reads MNHEY; CDR2 reads SVGEGT. Trimming pared 7 bases from V and 6 bases from J, leaving 15 bases between. The CDR3 DNA is TGTGCCAGCAAGAGGACAGCAAACGCTGAAGCTTTCTTT. It codes for CASKRTANAEAFF.

V gene TRBV3-1 combines with J gene TRBJ2-2; D remains ambiguous. Germline CDR1 and CDR2: LGHDT and YNNKEL (reference sequence). The CDR3 length is 15 residues. With 4 bases removed from V and 4 bases from J, the gap between germline ends came to 13 bases. This CDR3 is CASSPPLASTGELFF. CDR3 nucleotides: TGTGCCAGCAGCCCCCCCTTGGCTAGCACCGGGGAGCTGTTTTTT.

Here the CDR3 reads CASSFTSYDSYEQYF. CDR3 coding DNA: TGTGCCAGCAGTTTCACTAGCTACGACTCCTACGAGCAGTACTTC. The rearrangement joins TRBV28 to TRBJ2-7, with D possibly being TRBD2 (6 bases). This CDR3 spans 15 amino acids. Trimming left V 3 bases short and J 0 bases short, with 12 bases between. CDR1 and CDR2 from the germline V gene are MDHEN and SYDVKM.

V usage is TRBV2 and J usage is TRBJ1-5; weak D call: TRBD1 (5 bases). The CDR3 loop spans 14 amino acids. Trimming left V 5 bases short and J 5 bases short, with 13 bases between. Germline CDR1 and CDR2: SNHLY and FYNNEI. The CDR3: CASSFDQGYQPQHF. DNA for the CDR3: TGTGCCAGCAGTTTTGATCAGGGTTATCAGCCCCAGCATTTT.

This clonotype was seen just once. The genes are TRBV27 and TRBJ1-6; D not resolved. CDR1 is MNHEY, CDR2 SMNVEV, per germline (reference sequence). Trimming removed 0 bases from V and 7 bases from J, with 10 bases in between. The CDR3 is 15 amino acids. CDR3 coding DNA: TGTGCCAGCAGTTTATCCCCGCGCGGCAATTCACCCCTCCACTTT. Its translation is CASSLSPRGNSPLHF.

The chain is built from TRBV7-6 and TRBJ2-7; a weak D match, TRBD1 (5 bases). The CDR3 sequence is 15 residues long. The V end lost 5 bases, the J end lost 0 bases, and 14 bases lay between the germline ends. The V gene's germline CDR1 is SGHVS and CDR2 FNYEAQ. DNA for the CDR3: TGTGCCAGCAGCCCAGAGACAGTAGTCTCCTACGAGCAGTACTTC. Its translation is CASSPETVVSYEQYF.

Only a few counts were recorded for this clonotype. The V call is TRBV5-5, the J call TRBJ1-4; D uncertain. V lost 3 bases to trimming and J lost 8 bases, with 8 bases between them. From germline, CDR1 is SGHKS and CDR2 YYEKEE (reference sequence). This CDR3 is 12 amino acids long. The CDR3 here is CASSSGSEKLFF. The CDR3 DNA sequence: TGTGCCAGCAGCTCCGGGTCAGAAAAACTGTTTTTT.

The genes are TRBV5-1 and TRBJ1-1, with D perhaps matching TRBD1 (5 bases). V was cut by 3 bases and J by 11 bases, with 11 bases left in between. The CDR3 is made up of 11 amino acids. Germline loops: CDR1 SGHRS, CDR2 YFSETQ. CDR3 nucleotides: TGCGCCAGCAGCTCCCTTGGGGGGGCTTTCTTT. This translates into CASSSLGGAFF.

The rearrangement links TRBV20-1 to TRBJ2-7; a possible D gene is TRBD1 (6 bases). V lost 3 bases, J lost 3 bases, and 15 bases lay in between. The CDR3 runs 14 residues. From germline, CDR1 is DFQATT and CDR2 SNEGSKA (reference sequence). DNA for the CDR3: TGCAGTGCTAGCCCCATGGGGGCAGTCTACGAGCAGTACTTC. It specifies CSASPMGAVYEQYF.

DNA for the CDR3: TGTGCCAGCAGTGCCCAGCGGGGGGGCCCAGAGACCCAGTACTTC. Translated: CASSAQRGGPETQYF. V usage is TRBV6-1 and J usage is TRBJ2-4; 10 nucleotides line up with TRBD2. The J call may be mistaken, given a closer DNA end match to TRBJ2-5. CDR1 is MNHNS and CDR2 is SASEGT in the germline V gene. This CDR3 has 15 residues.